This T cell receptor beta chain comes out of a study of cytomegalovirus exposure and HLA in healthy donors. Germline V gene sequence: CDR1 SGHAT, CDR2 FQNNGV. This CDR3 contains 12 residues. Trimming left V 4 bases short and J 14 bases short, with 12 bases between. Points on this clone: The antigen is unknown.

Primers for the PCR totalled 60 Vbeta and 13 Jbeta. Measured with immunoSEQ multiplex PCR; TCRdb has only the in-frame clones, and not every one. The sample has about 180,000 clones; about two thirds are singletons. Study-wide results and limits: A later analysis reportedly found that, within productive TCRs, an Asian-associated ancestry cluster had fewer N-insertions than the mean observed across the roughly 730 donors.

This clonotype was sampled from a human donor in good health. Source material: PBMCs. The chain recombines TRBV11-2 with TRBJ1-6, with D uncertain. The CDR3 is CASSSPGSTLHF. As DNA, the CDR3 is TGTGCCAGCAGCTCCCCCGGGAGCACCCTCCACTTT.